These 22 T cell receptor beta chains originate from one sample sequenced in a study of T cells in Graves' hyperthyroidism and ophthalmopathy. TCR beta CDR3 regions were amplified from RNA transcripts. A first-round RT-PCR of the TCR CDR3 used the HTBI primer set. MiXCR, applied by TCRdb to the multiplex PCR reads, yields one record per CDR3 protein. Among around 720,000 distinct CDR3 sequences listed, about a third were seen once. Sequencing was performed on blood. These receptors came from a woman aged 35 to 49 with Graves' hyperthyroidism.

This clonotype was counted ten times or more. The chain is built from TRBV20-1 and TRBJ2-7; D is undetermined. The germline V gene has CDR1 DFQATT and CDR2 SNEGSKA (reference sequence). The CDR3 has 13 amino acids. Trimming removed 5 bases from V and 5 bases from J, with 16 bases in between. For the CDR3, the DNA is TGCAGTGCTTTGGCTCCGCCTAGGGACGAGCAGTACTTC. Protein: CSALAPPRDEQYF.

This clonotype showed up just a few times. The CDR3 is CSALDVQNTEAFF. CDR3 sequence (DNA): TGCAGTGCTTTGGACGTCCAGAACACTGAAGCTTTCTTT. V and J are TRBV20-1 and TRBJ1-1; no reliable D call. The CDR3 loop spans 13 amino acids. V was pared by 5 bases and J by 1 base, with 11 bases between. Germline CDR1 reads DFQATT; CDR2 reads SNEGSKA (reference sequence).

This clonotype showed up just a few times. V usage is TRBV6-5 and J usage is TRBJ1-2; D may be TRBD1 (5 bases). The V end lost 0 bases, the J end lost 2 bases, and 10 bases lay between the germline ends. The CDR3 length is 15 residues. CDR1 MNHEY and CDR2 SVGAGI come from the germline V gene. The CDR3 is CASSYSRGNNYGYTF. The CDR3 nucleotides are TGTGCCAGCAGTTACTCGAGGGGAAACAACTATGGCTACACCTTC.

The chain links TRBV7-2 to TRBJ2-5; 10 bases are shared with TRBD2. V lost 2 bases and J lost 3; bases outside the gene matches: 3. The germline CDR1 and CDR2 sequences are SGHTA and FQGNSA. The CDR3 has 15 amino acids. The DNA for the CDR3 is TGTGCCAGCAGCTTATGGCTAGCGGGGGAAGAGACCCAGTACTTC. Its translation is CASSLWLAGEETQYF.

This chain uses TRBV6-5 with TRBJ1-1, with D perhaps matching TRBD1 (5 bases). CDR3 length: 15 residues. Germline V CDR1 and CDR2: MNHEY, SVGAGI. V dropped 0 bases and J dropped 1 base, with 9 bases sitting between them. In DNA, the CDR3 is TGTGCCAGCAGTTACTCGAGTGGGGGGAACACTGAAGCTTTCTTT. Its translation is CASSYSSGGNTEAFF.

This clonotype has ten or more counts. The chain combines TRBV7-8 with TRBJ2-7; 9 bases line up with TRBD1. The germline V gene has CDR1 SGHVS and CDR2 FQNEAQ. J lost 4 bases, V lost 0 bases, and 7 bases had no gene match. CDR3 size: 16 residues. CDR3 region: CASSLAVWDRDYEQYF. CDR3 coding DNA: TGTGCCAGCAGCTTAGCGGTTTGGGACAGGGATTACGAGCAGTACTTC.

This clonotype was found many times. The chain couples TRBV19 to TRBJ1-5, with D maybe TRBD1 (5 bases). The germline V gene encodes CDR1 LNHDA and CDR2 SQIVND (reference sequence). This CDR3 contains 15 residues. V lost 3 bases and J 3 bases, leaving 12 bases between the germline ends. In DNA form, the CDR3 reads TGTGCCAGTAGTATGGACGACAGAGTCAATCAGCCCCAGCATTTT. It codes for CASSMDDRVNQPQHF.

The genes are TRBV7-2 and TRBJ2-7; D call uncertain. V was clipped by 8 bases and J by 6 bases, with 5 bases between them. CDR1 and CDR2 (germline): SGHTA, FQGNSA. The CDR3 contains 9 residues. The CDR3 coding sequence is TGTGCCAGCCCCTTCGAGCAGTACTTC. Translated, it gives CASPFEQYF.

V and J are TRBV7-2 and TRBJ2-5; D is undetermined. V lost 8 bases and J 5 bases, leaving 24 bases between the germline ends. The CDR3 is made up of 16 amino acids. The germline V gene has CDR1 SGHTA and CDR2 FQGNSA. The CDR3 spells CASSVGQADTGETQYF. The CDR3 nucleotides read TGTGCCAGCTCCGTCGGGCAGGCTGACACCGGGGAGACCCAGTACTTC.

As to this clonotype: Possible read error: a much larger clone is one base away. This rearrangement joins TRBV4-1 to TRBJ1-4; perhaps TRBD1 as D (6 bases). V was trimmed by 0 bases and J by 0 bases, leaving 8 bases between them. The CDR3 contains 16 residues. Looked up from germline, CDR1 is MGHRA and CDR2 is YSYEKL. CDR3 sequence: CASSQDSGATNEKLFF. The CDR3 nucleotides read TGCGCCAGCAGCCAAGATTCAGGGGCAACTAATGAAAAACTGTTTTTT.

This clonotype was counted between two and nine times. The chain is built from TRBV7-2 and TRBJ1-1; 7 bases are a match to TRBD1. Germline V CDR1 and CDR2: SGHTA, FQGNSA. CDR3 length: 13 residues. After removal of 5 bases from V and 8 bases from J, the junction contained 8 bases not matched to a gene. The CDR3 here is CASSPKTGLEAFF. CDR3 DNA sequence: TGTGCCAGCAGCCCCAAGACAGGGCTAGAAGCTTTCTTT.

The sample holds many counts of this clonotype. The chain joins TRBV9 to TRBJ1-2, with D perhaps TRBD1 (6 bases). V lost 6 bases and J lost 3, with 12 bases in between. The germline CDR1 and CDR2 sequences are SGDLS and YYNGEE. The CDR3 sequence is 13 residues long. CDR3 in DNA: TGTGCCAGCAAGCGACAGGCCGACTATGGCTACACCTTC. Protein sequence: CASKRQADYGYTF. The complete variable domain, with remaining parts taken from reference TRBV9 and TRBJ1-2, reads DSGVTQTPKHLITATGQRVTLRCSPRSGDLSVYWYQQSLDQGLQFLIQYYNGEERAKGNILERFSAQQFPDLHSELNLSSLELGDSALYFCASKRQADYGYTFGSGTRLTVV.

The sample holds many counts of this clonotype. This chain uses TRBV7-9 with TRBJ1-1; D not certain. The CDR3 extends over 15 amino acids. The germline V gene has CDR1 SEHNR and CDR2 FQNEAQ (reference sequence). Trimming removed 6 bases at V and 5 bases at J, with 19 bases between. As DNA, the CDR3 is TGTGCCAGCAGTAGAAACCCCGGCGAGGTTACTGAAGCTTTCTTT. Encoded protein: CASSRNPGEVTEAFF.

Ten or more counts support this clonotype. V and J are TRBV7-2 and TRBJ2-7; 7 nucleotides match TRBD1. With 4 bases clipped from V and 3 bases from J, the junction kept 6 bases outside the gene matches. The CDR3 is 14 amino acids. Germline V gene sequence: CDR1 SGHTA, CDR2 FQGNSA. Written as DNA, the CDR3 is TGTGCCAGCAGCTCTAGACAGGGATACTACGAGCAGTACTTC. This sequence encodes CASSSRQGYYEQYF.

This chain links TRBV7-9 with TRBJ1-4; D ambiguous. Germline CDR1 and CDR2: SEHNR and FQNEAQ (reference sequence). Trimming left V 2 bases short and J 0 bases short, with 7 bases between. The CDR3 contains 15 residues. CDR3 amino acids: CASSLYLSTNEKLFF. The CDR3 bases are TGTGCCAGCAGCTTATACCTCTCAACTAATGAAAAACTGTTTTTT. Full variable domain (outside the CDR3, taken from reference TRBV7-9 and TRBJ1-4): DTGVSQNPRHKITKRGQNVTFRCDPISEHNRLYWYRQTLGQGPEFLTYFQNEAQLEKSRLLSDRFSAERPKGSFSTLEIQRTEQGDSAMYLCASSLYLSTNEKLFFGSGTQLSVL.

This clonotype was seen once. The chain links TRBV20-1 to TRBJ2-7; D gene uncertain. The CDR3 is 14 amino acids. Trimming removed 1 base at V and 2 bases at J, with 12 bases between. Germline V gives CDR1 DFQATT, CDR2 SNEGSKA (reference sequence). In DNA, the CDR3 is TGCAGTGCTAGAGGGGCAGATAATCCCTACGAGCAGTACTTC. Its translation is CSARGADNPYEQYF.

The CDR3 nucleotides are TGTGCCAGCAGTGGCCTGGGACAGGTTAATTCACCCCTCCACTTT. Encoded protein: CASSGLGQVNSPLHF. The chain is built from TRBV25-1 and TRBJ1-6; TRBD1 aligns across 8 bases. The CDR3 consists of 15 residues. With 4 bases clipped from V and 6 bases from J, the junction kept 5 bases outside the gene matches. Germline V gene lookup returns CDR1 MGHDK and CDR2 SYGVNS.

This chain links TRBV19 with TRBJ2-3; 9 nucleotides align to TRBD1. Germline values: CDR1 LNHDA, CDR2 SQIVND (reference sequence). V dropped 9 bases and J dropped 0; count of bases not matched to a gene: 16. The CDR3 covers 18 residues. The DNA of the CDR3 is TGTGCCAGCGGACACCCGGACAGGGGACGGTATAGCACAGATACGCAGTATTTT. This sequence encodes CASGHPDRGRYSTDTQYF.

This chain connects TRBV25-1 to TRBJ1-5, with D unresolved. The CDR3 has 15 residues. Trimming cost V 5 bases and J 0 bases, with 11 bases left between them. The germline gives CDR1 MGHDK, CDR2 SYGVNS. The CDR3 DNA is TGTGCCAGCAGTTATACGGCGTATAGCAATCAGCCCCAGCATTTT. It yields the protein CASSYTAYSNQPQHF. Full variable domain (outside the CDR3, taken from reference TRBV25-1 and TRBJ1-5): EADIYQTPRYLVIGTGKKITLECSQTMGHDKMYWYQQDPGMELHLIHYSYGVNSTEKGDLSSESTVSRIRTEHFPLTLESARPSHTSQYLCASSYTAYSNQPQHFGDGTRLSIL.

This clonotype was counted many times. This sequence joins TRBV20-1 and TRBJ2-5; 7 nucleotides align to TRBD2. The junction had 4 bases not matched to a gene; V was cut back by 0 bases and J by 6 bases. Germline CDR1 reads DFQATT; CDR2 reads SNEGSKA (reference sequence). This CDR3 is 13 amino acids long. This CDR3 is CSARESTSQTQYF. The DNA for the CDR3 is TGCAGTGCTAGAGAATCGACTAGCCAGACCCAGTACTTC.

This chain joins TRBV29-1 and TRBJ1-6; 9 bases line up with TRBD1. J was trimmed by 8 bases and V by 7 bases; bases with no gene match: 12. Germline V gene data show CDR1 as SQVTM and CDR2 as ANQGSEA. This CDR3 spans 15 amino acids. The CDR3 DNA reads TGCAGCGCCCAGGGGGACAGGGTGGGAGATTCACCCCTCCACTTT. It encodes CSAQGDRVGDSPLHF.

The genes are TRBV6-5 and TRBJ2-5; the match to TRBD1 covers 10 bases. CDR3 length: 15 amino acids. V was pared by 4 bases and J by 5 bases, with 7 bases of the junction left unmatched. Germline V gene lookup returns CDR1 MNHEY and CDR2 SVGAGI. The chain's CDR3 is CASSSTGGLPETQYF. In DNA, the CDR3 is TGTGCCAGCAGTTCGACAGGGGGCCTCCCGGAGACCCAGTACTTC.